These 32 T cell receptor beta chains came from one sample sequenced in a study of T cell repertoires in cytomegalovirus infection. In TCRdb, the reads were re-called with MiXCR into one record per CDR3 protein. The sample comprises 450,000 to 550,000 distinct CDR3 sequences, approximately 15% of which are singletons, and under 30% rests with the top ten. Sequenced material: CD8+ T cells from PBMCs. These receptors were collected from a human donor in good health (CMV status not recorded). Some clones in this sample may be carry-over from other donors' samples.

This clonotype appeared many times. V and J are TRBV4-2 and TRBJ1-2; TRBD1 agrees at 12 bases. The CDR3 has 19 residues. V was clipped by 4 bases and J by 8 bases; unmatched bases: 20. Germline-derived CDR1 and CDR2 are LGHNA and YNFKEQ. The CDR3 sequence is CASSPLEGASGTGGRGYTF. The CDR3, as DNA: TGTGCCAGCAGCCCCCTTGAAGGAGCCTCCGGGACAGGGGGCCGCGGCTACACCTTC.

The chain is built from TRBV6-1 and TRBJ1-5; D perhaps matches TRBD1 (5 bases). The CDR3 covers 14 residues. V was pared by 8 bases and J by 4 bases, with 15 bases between. Germline values: CDR1 MNHNS, CDR2 SASEGT. CDR3 amino acids: CASASRGLNQPQHF. In DNA form, the CDR3 reads TGTGCCAGCGCTTCTCGGGGGTTAAATCAGCCCCAGCATTTT.

About this clonotype: The CDR3 does not close with the conserved phenylalanine or tryptophan, likely indicating a read error. The CDR3 spells CASSPETTQETQYL. CDR3 in DNA: TGCGCCAGCAGCCCAGAGACTACCCAAGAGACCCAGTACTTA. The V gene is TRBV4-1, the J gene TRBJ2-5; possibly TRBD2 for D (5 bases). Trimming removed 4 bases from V and 1 base from J, with 10 bases in between. The CDR3 loop spans 14 amino acids. In germline, CDR1 is MGHRA, CDR2 YSYEKL.

The chain carries TRBV9 and TRBJ1-2; D remains unclear. Trimming took off 0 bases at V and 5 bases at J, with 8 bases between the two ends. This CDR3 region has 13 residues. CDR1 is SGDLS, CDR2 YYNGEE, per germline. The CDR3 nucleotides read TGTGCCAGCAGCGTAGACCAGGATTATGGCTACACCTTC. Translation gives CASSVDQDYGYTF.

This clonotype has only a few counts. CDR3: CATRAAKNIQYF. The CDR3 nucleotides read TGTGCCACCCGGGCAGCCAAAAACATTCAGTACTTC. The chain uses TRBV19 and TRBJ2-4; D unresolved. Germline CDR1 LNHDA, CDR2 SQIVND (reference sequence). This CDR3 has 12 amino acids. V lost 10 bases, J lost 0 bases, and 7 bases lay in between.

Ten or more counts support this clonotype. The V call is TRBV12-3 or TRBV12-4, the J call TRBJ2-2; 7 positions match TRBD1. The length of the CDR3 is 15 residues. The junction had 4 bases not matched to a gene; V was cut back by 4 bases and J by 2 bases. The CDR3 protein is CASSWGQLNTGELFF. CDR3 sequence (DNA): TGTGCCAGCAGTTGGGGACAGCTAAACACCGGGGAGCTGTTTTTT.

This clonotype came up many times. The J gene is TRBJ2-3, the V gene TRBV5-5, with 10 bases matching TRBD1. J gave up 5 bases and V 2 bases, and 8 bases lay outside the gene matches. The CDR3 contains 16 residues. Germline V gene lookup returns CDR1 SGHKS and CDR2 YYEKEE (reference sequence). The CDR3 DNA sequence: TGTGCCAGCAGCTTCGATCGGACAGGGGGAGAAGATACGCAGTATTTT. Translated, it gives CASSFDRTGGEDTQYF.

There are many counts of this clonotype. The chain uses TRBV7-2 and TRBJ1-2; no definite D call. The CDR3 has 13 amino acids. The V gene lost 5 bases and the J gene lost 5 bases, with 12 bases spanning the gap. The V gene's germline CDR1 is SGHTA and CDR2 FQGNSA. This chain's CDR3 is CASSRTGSYGYTF. The CDR3 DNA reads as TGTGCCAGCAGCCGGACGGGGAGTTATGGCTACACCTTC.

This clonotype was observed at least ten times. The chain recombines TRBV7-9 with TRBJ2-3; 13 bases line up with TRBD2. The CDR3 loop spans 18 amino acids. V shed 5 bases and J 0 bases; nucleotides not matched to a gene: 8. The germline V gene has CDR1 SEHNR and CDR2 FQNEAQ (reference sequence). CDR3 region: CASSQGLAGRPSTDTQYF. DNA of the CDR3: TGTGCCAGCAGCCAGGGACTAGCGGGGAGGCCTAGCACAGATACGCAGTATTTT.

The rearrangement joins TRBV11-2 to TRBJ2-7, with TRBD1 matching 8 bases. This CDR3 comprises 15 residues. The V gene end was trimmed by 1 base and the J gene end by 3 bases; junction bases not matched to a gene: 5. CDR1 is SGHAT and CDR2 is FQNNGV in the germline V gene. CDR3 DNA: TGTGCCAGCAGCTTAGCCTCCGGACAGGGCTACGAGCAGTACTTC. Amino acid sequence: CASSLASGQGYEQYF.

This clonotype was picked up many times. The genes are TRBV19 and TRBJ1-5, with D unresolved. There are 14 residues in the CDR3. Per the germline V gene, CDR1 is LNHDA and CDR2 is SQIVND (reference sequence). Trimming shortened V by 3 bases and J by 8 bases, and 14 bases separated the two germline ends. The CDR3 loop is CASSISALRKPQHF. The CDR3 nucleotides read TGTGCCAGTAGTATTTCGGCCCTTAGGAAGCCCCAGCATTTT.

This clonotype was seen at least ten times. The rearrangement links TRBV12-3 or TRBV12-4 to TRBJ2-3; possibly TRBD1 for D (5 bases). This CDR3 region has 12 residues. The V and J ends lost 6 bases and 14 bases respectively, with 18 bases between them. The DNA of the CDR3 is TGTGCCAGCAGCCTCTCGAACAGGTCTCCGTATTTT. Amino acids: CASSLSNRSPYF.

The J gene is TRBJ1-2, the V gene TRBV5-1; no clear D. Germline V gene lookup returns CDR1 SGHRS and CDR2 YFSETQ. This CDR3 comprises 12 residues. V shed 0 bases and J shed 8 bases, with 8 bases lying between them. The DNA for the CDR3 is TGCGCCAGCAGCTTGGACCTGGGAGGCTACACCTTC. As protein: CASSLDLGGYTF. The variable domain in full, with the rest retrieved from reference TRBV5-1 and TRBJ1-2, is KAGVTQTPRYLIKTRGQQVTLSCSPISGHRSVSWYQQTPGQGLQFLFEYFSETQRNKGNFPGRFSGRQFSNSRSEMNVSTLELGDSALYLCASSLDLGGYTFGSGTRLTVV.

The V gene is TRBV19, the J gene TRBJ1-2; no clear D gene. The CDR3 consists of 12 residues. V was cut by 3 bases and J by 8 bases, with 10 bases left in between. CDR1 LNHDA and CDR2 SQIVND come from the germline V gene (reference sequence). The CDR3 reads CASSMEGYGYTF. The CDR3 DNA sequence: TGTGCCAGTAGTATGGAGGGATACGGCTACACCTTC. Drawing the rest from reference TRBV19 and TRBJ1-2, the complete variable domain is DGGITQSPKYLFRKEGQNVTLSCEQNLNHDAMYWYRQDPGQGLRLIYYSQIVNDFQKGDIAEGYSVSREKKESFPLTVTSAQKNPTAFYLCASSMEGYGYTFGSGTRLTVV.

This clonotype was counted ten times or more. The chain combines TRBV7-2 with TRBJ1-2; a possible D gene is TRBD1 (5 bases). The ends were cut back, 2 bases at V and 7 bases at J, with 23 bases in the middle. CDR3 length equals 17 residues. In germline, CDR1 is SGHTA, CDR2 FQGNSA. The CDR3 DNA reads as TGTGCCAGCAGCTTAACTGCAGGGATTGACGGGTCCACTGGCTACACCTTC. Translation: CASSLTAGIDGSTGYTF.

This clonotype was seen a single time. A much more abundant neighbour one base away suggests this may be a read error. The J gene is TRBJ2-7, the V gene TRBV12-3 or TRBV12-4; TRBD2 aligns across 7 bases. The CDR3 runs to 16 residues. The CDR3 spells CASSPRWSSGSYDQYF. The CDR3 region has the DNA TGTGCCAGCAGTCCCCGGTGGTCTAGCGGCAGCTACGATCAGTACTTC.

The gene calls are TRBV19 and TRBJ2-5, with 7 positions matching TRBD1. Germline lookup yields CDR1 LNHDA and CDR2 SQIVND (reference sequence). V lost 5 bases to trimming and J lost 3 bases; unmatched junction nucleotides: 3. The CDR3 covers 13 residues. CDR3: CASSFGQEETQYF. CDR3 sequence (DNA): TGTGCCAGTAGTTTTGGACAGGAAGAGACCCAGTACTTC.

This clonotype came up many times. One end of the junction does not line up with germline, which may come from a read error. The chain uses TRBV6-2 or TRBV6-3 and TRBJ2-7; D gene ambiguous. Germline-derived CDR1 and CDR2 are MNHEY and SVGEGT. This CDR3 region has 11 residues. CDR3 sequence: CASSYIADYSF. CDR3 nucleotides: TGTGCCAGCAGTTACATCGCGGATTACTCTTTC.

As concerns this clonotype: A single base separates this from a much larger clone, so it may be a read error. The chain recombines TRBV27 with TRBJ1-2; the D gene is possibly TRBD1 (5 bases). The germline gives CDR1 MNHEY, CDR2 SMNVEV (reference sequence). Trimming removed 6 bases from V and 6 bases from J, with 14 bases in between. The CDR3 consists of 13 residues. DNA of the CDR3: TGTGCCAGCAGACCTCCGGGGGTGGATGGCTACACCTTC. It is translated as CASRPPGVDGYTF.

This clonotype has ten or more counts. The V and J genes are TRBV4-1 and TRBJ1-2; the match to TRBD1 covers 7 bases. Looked up from germline, CDR1 is MGHRA and CDR2 is YSYEKL. CDR3 length: 14 amino acids. Trimming cost V 3 bases and J 4 bases; bases outside gene matches: 5. CDR3 coding DNA: TGCGCCAGCAGCCACGGGACAGTTCTCTATGGCTACACCTTC. This gives the protein CASSHGTVLYGYTF.

This chain connects TRBV9 to TRBJ1-2, with D perhaps matching TRBD1 (5 bases). V was clipped by 0 bases and J by 2 bases, with 11 bases between them. This CDR3 region has 15 residues. Germline V lookup: CDR1 SGDLS, CDR2 YYNGEE. The CDR3 DNA is TGTGCCAGCAGCGTAGACGGGGGTGACAACTATGGCTACACCTTC. Its protein product is CASSVDGGDNYGYTF.

This clonotype was detected ten times or more. The chain couples TRBV6-1 to TRBJ2-4; D is uncertain. Per germline, CDR1 MNHNS and CDR2 SASEGT. V was pared by 5 bases and J by 0 bases, with 11 bases between. This CDR3 has 15 residues. CDR3 region: CASSPRRVAKNIQYF. In DNA, the CDR3 is TGTGCCAGCAGTCCCCGACGGGTAGCCAAAAACATTCAGTACTTC.

This rearrangement joins TRBV12-3 or TRBV12-4 to TRBJ1-5, with 7 positions matching TRBD1. The CDR3 runs 15 residues. V was clipped by 5 bases and J by 0 bases; unmatched bases: 4. This CDR3 reads CASSDGQVSNQPQHF. Written as DNA, the CDR3 is TGTGCCAGCAGTGATGGACAGGTTAGCAATCAGCCCCAGCATTTT.

The sample holds a few counts of this clonotype. CDR3 loop: CASSQELAVNTQYF. DNA of the CDR3: TGTGCCAGCAGCCAAGAACTAGCAGTCAATACGCAGTATTTT. The rearrangement joins TRBV4-2 to TRBJ2-3; TRBD2 is a possible D gene (6 bases). Germline-derived CDR1 and CDR2 are LGHNA and YNFKEQ. V was shortened by 0 bases and J by 7 bases, with 11 bases between the two germline ends. This CDR3 has 14 amino acids.

This clonotype turned up a few times. The chain is built from TRBV29-1 and TRBJ2-7, with D tentatively TRBD1 (6 bases). Trimming cost V 4 bases and J 0 bases, with 10 bases left between them. The CDR3 sequence is 13 residues long. Germline V gene data show CDR1 as SQVTM and CDR2 as ANQGSEA. The CDR3 loop is CSVADRYSYEQYF. In DNA, the CDR3 is TGCAGCGTTGCGGACAGATACTCCTACGAGCAGTACTTC.

A note on this clonotype: This may stem from a read error, because a much larger clone lies one nucleotide away. The chain has TRBV6-8 and TRBJ2-2, with D hard to call. V lost 9 bases to trimming and J lost 0 bases, with 17 bases between them. The CDR3 sequence is 16 residues long. Germline CDR1 reads MNHGY; CDR2 reads SAAAGT. This CDR3 is CARSLRLVSNTGELFF. In DNA, the CDR3 is TGTGCCAGAAGTCTCCGGCTAGTTTCGAACACCGGGGAGCTGTTTTTT.

This clonotype was recorded at least ten times. This chain joins TRBV28 and TRBJ1-5; unclear D gene. This CDR3 spans 19 amino acids. The germline CDR1 and CDR2 sequences are MDHEN and SYDVKM. Trimming shortened V by 3 bases and J by 7 bases, and 28 bases separated the two germline ends. This CDR3 is CASSFSSRSRPPIWQPQHF. In nucleotides, the CDR3 is TGTGCCAGCAGTTTCTCCTCCCGGAGTCGCCCTCCTATATGGCAGCCCCAGCATTTT. Full variable domain (outside the CDR3, taken from reference TRBV28 and TRBJ1-5): DVKVTQSSRYLVKRTGEKVFLECVQDMDHENMFWYRQDPGLGLRLIYFSYDVKMKEKGDIPEGYSVSREKKERFSLILESASTNQTSMYLCASSFSSRSRPPIWQPQHFGDGTRLSIL.

This clonotype was picked up many times. The chain combines TRBV27 with TRBJ1-5, with no clear D. The V and J ends lost 6 bases and 3 bases respectively, with 12 bases between them. Germline-derived CDR1 and CDR2 are MNHEY and SMNVEV (reference sequence). The CDR3 contains 14 residues. Here the CDR3 DNA reads TGTGCCAGCAGGCCCACGGGTTTCAATCAGCCCCAGCATTTT. This gives the protein CASRPTGFNQPQHF.

This clonotype was seen ten or more times. The V gene is TRBV27, the J gene TRBJ2-7; the D gene is possibly TRBD2 (6 bases). The germline V and J ends were trimmed by 6 bases and 3 bases, with 15 bases remaining between them. The CDR3 has 14 residues. In germline, CDR1 is MNHEY, CDR2 SMNVEV (reference sequence). The CDR3 protein is CASRLSGGNYEQYF. The CDR3 DNA reads TGTGCCAGCAGACTTAGCGGAGGTAACTACGAGCAGTACTTC.

The chain couples TRBV20-1 to TRBJ2-1; perhaps D is TRBD1 or TRBD2 (6 bases each). The germline CDR1 and CDR2 sequences are DFQATT and SNEGSKA (reference sequence). Trimming removed 4 bases at V and 7 bases at J, with 23 bases between. The CDR3 is 16 residues long. The CDR3 loop is CSAKSDLAGQLNEQFF. The CDR3 DNA reads as TGCAGTGCTAAATCAGACTTGGCGGGACAACTGAATGAGCAGTTCTTC.

V usage is TRBV20-1 and J usage is TRBJ2-3; D unclear. CDR3 size: 17 residues. V lost 0 bases and J lost 0, with 16 bases in between. Germline CDR1 and CDR2: DFQATT and SNEGSKA (reference sequence). This CDR3 is CSARDPTESASTDTQYF. In DNA, the CDR3 is TGCAGTGCTAGAGATCCAACTGAGTCGGCTAGCACAGATACGCAGTATTTT.

This clonotype was picked up many times. The chain joins TRBV11-1 to TRBJ1-1; TRBD1 might be the D (5 bases). The CDR3 runs to 14 residues. Germline V gene data show CDR1 as SGHAT and CDR2 as FQDESV (reference sequence). V was pared by 0 bases and J by 11 bases, with 16 bases between. The CDR3 protein is CASSLAQDTKWAFF. CDR3 in DNA: TGTGCCAGCAGCTTAGCGCAGGACACCAAGTGGGCTTTCTTT.